These 31 T cell receptor beta chains share one sample of origin, sequenced in a study of cytomegalovirus exposure and HLA in healthy donors. Vbeta (60) and Jbeta (13) primers were used in the PCR. Method: immunoSEQ multiplex PCR; TCRdb's copy keeps in-frame clones and lacks some. The repertoire holds some 110,000 clones, approximately 80% seen once, with around 0.95% in the top ten. The sequenced sample consisted of PBMCs. The receptors were gathered from a woman younger than 45 in good health and CMV-seronegative.

The chain has TRBV11-3 and TRBJ1-6; no definite D call. The V gene lost 8 bases and the J gene lost 7 bases, with 9 bases spanning the gap. Germline V gene sequence: CDR1 SGHNT, CDR2 YENEEA. This CDR3 has 12 amino acids. CDR3 DNA sequence: TGTGCCAGCCAGATTTCCAATTCACCCCTCCACTTT. Its translation is CASQISNSPLHF. The variable domain in full, completed from reference TRBV11-3 and TRBJ1-6, reads EAGVVQSPRYKIIEKKQPVAFWCNPISGHNTLYWYLQNLGQGPELLIRYENEEAVDDSQLPKDRFSAERLKGVDSTLKIQPAELGDSAVYLCASQISNSPLHFGNGTRLTVT.

This chain connects TRBV9 to TRBJ2-5, with 7 bases aligning to TRBD1. There are 15 residues in the CDR3. Germline V CDR1 and CDR2: SGDLS, YYNGEE. After removal of 0 bases from V and 6 bases from J, the junction contained 8 bases not matched to a gene. The CDR3 sequence: CASSVGQGVSKTQYF. CDR3 in DNA: TGTGCCAGCAGCGTAGGGCAGGGGGTTTCGAAGACCCAGTACTTC.

The V call is TRBV9, the J call TRBJ2-1, with 8 bases that match TRBD1. The germline V gene has CDR1 SGDLS and CDR2 YYNGEE. Trimming removed 2 bases from V and 7 bases from J; junction bases left unmatched: 8. CDR3 length: 15 amino acids. This CDR3 is CASSVSGQVNNEQFF. In nucleotides, the CDR3 is TGTGCCAGCAGCGTCTCGGGACAGGTCAATAATGAGCAGTTCTTC. Variable domain in full (rest from reference TRBV9 and TRBJ2-1): DSGVTQTPKHLITATGQRVTLRCSPRSGDLSVYWYQQSLDQGLQFLIQYYNGEERAKGNILERFSAQQFPDLHSELNLSSLELGDSALYFCASSVSGQVNNEQFFGPGTRLTVL.

The chain couples TRBV9 to TRBJ2-1, with a weak D call TRBD1 (6 bases). This CDR3 has 15 amino acids. Germline loops: CDR1 SGDLS, CDR2 YYNGEE. The V end lost 4 bases, the J end lost 3 bases, and 14 bases lay between the germline ends. The CDR3 bases are TGTGCCAGCAGCTGGAGCCGGGACAACTACAATGAGCAGTTCTTC. It is translated as CASSWSRDNYNEQFF.

The gene calls are TRBV19 and TRBJ1-3; D is undetermined. CDR3 size: 17 residues. With 3 bases removed from V and 1 base from J, the gap between germline ends came to 16 bases. Germline V gene sequence: CDR1 LNHDA, CDR2 SQIVND (reference sequence). The CDR3 DNA sequence: TGTGCCAGTAGTATGAAGAGTGGGCGCGCATCTGGAAACACCATATATTTT. Translating it yields CASSMKSGRASGNTIYF.

CDR3 bases: TGTGCCAGCAGTGAAGGACTCCGGGAACACTCTGGAAACACCATATATTTT. Protein sequence: CASSEGLREHSGNTIYF. The chain couples TRBV6-1 to TRBJ1-3; D gene uncertain. Germline assignment: CDR1 MNHNS and CDR2 SASEGT. Trimming pared 1 base from V and 0 bases from J, leaving 13 bases between. The CDR3 runs 17 residues.

The chain recombines TRBV4-1 with TRBJ1-1; D is perhaps TRBD1 (5 bases). The CDR3 sequence is 16 residues long. Germline assignment: CDR1 MGHRA and CDR2 YSYEKL. The V end lost 0 bases, the J end lost 6 bases, and 17 bases lay between the germline ends. The CDR3 DNA follows: TGCGCCAGCAGCCAAGAGGCCAGGACAACAAGCGCTGAAGCTTTCTTT. This codes for CASSQEARTTSAEAFF.

Turning to this clone: At one boundary the junction diverges from the germline segment, which might be a read error. The chain combines TRBV2 with TRBJ1-4; D is unclear. The CDR3 has 13 residues. From germline, CDR1 is SNHLY and CDR2 FYNNEI. CDR3 amino acids: CASTHWTFSLKIF. The DNA for the CDR3 is TGTGCCAGCACCCACTGGACTTTCAGCCTTAAGATTTTT.

This clone was recorded a few times. The chain has TRBV28 and TRBJ1-1; D is unclear. CDR1 and CDR2 (germline): MDHEN, SYDVKM. V lost 2 bases and J lost 0, with 7 bases in between. CDR3 length: 14 amino acids. The CDR3 bases are TGTGCCAGCAGTTTAGGGCCGTTGAACACTGAAGCTTTCTTT. It yields the protein CASSLGPLNTEAFF.

The chain couples TRBV29-1 to TRBJ2-5, with D perhaps TRBD2 (5 bases). CDR1 is SQVTM, CDR2 ANQGSEA, per germline. The V end was cut by 4 bases, the J end by 3 bases, with 9 bases between. The CDR3 is 12 residues long. The CDR3: CSVASGKETQYF. For the CDR3, the DNA is TGCAGCGTTGCTTCGGGAAAAGAGACCCAGTACTTC. Filled out from reference TRBV29-1 and TRBJ2-5, the complete variable domain reads SAVISQKPSRDICQRGTSLTIQCQVDSQVTMMFWYRQQPGQSLTLIATANQGSEATYESGFVIDKFPISRPNLTFSTLTVSNMSPEDSSIYLCSVASGKETQYFGPGTRLLVL.

The chain couples TRBV11-3 to TRBJ1-1, with D uncertain. The CDR3 contains 13 residues. In germline, CDR1 is SGHNT, CDR2 YENEEA. Trimming left V 5 bases short and J 0 bases short, with 7 bases between. For the CDR3, the DNA is TGTGCCAGCAGCCTCCGGGTGAACACTGAAGCTTTCTTT. This sequence encodes CASSLRVNTEAFF.

The rearrangement joins TRBV4-2 to TRBJ2-5; 12 bases are a match to TRBD2. This CDR3 comprises 15 residues. From germline, CDR1 is LGHNA and CDR2 YNFKEQ. V gave up 1 base and J gave up 11 bases; unmatched junction bases: 8. The CDR3 DNA reads as TGTGCCAGCAGCCAAGCTAGCGGGGGGGCCGGAGAGCAGTACTTC. This sequence encodes CASSQASGGAGEQYF.

This clone was observed once. This CDR3 is CASSFRQVPGGYTF. In DNA, the CDR3 is TGTGCCAGCAGCTTTAGACAGGTTCCGGGCGGCTACACCTTC. The chain couples TRBV5-4 to TRBJ1-2; tentative D call: TRBD1 (6 bases). The CDR3 contains 14 residues. Trimming took 2 bases from V and 8 from J, leaving 16 bases between them. In germline, CDR1 is SGHNT, CDR2 YYREEE (reference sequence).

Comment on this clone: This same CDR3 is encoded by further DNA sequences in the sample. J is TRBJ1-6 and V is TRBV4-3; a weak D match, TRBD1 (6 bases). The V gene lost 4 bases and the J gene lost 9 bases, with 16 bases spanning the gap. Germline V gene lookup returns CDR1 LGHNA and CDR2 YSLEER. The CDR3 contains 15 residues. Written as DNA, the CDR3 is TGCGCCAGCAGCCCGGACAGTCAATGGGCTTCACCCCTCCACTTT. It encodes CASSPDSQWASPLHF.

The chain joins TRBV6-1 to TRBJ1-1, with D tentatively TRBD1 (5 bases). Germline lookup yields CDR1 MNHNS and CDR2 SASEGT. V was pared by 5 bases and J by 0 bases, with 7 bases between. The CDR3 has 13 residues. For the CDR3, the DNA is TGTGCCAGCAGTCAGGGAATGAACACTGAAGCTTTCTTT. The encoded protein is CASSQGMNTEAFF.

This chain joins TRBV19 and TRBJ2-2; D perhaps matches TRBD2 (6 bases). Germline V gives CDR1 LNHDA, CDR2 SQIVND (reference sequence). The CDR3 runs to 13 residues. Trimming left V 1 base short and J 6 bases short, with 6 bases between. CDR3 nucleotide sequence: TGTGCCAGTAGTATAGGGGGGGCCGGGGAGCTGTTTTTT. Protein: CASSIGGAGELFF. Together with reference TRBV19 and TRBJ2-2, the CDR3 gives the full variable domain: DGGITQSPKYLFRKEGQNVTLSCEQNLNHDAMYWYRQDPGQGLRLIYYSQIVNDFQKGDIAEGYSVSREKKESFPLTVTSAQKNPTAFYLCASSIGGAGELFFGEGSRLTVL.

The rearrangement joins TRBV6-5 to TRBJ2-7, with D possibly TRBD2 on 6 matching bases. This CDR3 region has 15 residues. From germline, CDR1 is MNHEY and CDR2 SVGAGI. The germline V and J ends were trimmed by 2 bases and 7 bases, with 18 bases remaining between them. CDR3 sequence reads: CASSYGGIALGEQYF. The DNA for the CDR3 is TGTGCCAGCAGTTACGGCGGGATCGCCCTGGGGGAGCAGTACTTC.

This clone was observed a handful of times. The CDR3 reads CASSLEGLGQKTYTEAFF. The CDR3 DNA reads as TGTGCCAGCAGTTTAGAAGGCCTAGGACAGAAGACGTACACTGAAGCTTTCTTT. The V call is TRBV28, the J call TRBJ1-1; perhaps TRBD1 as D (6 bases). There are 18 residues in the CDR3. V lost 2 bases and J 3 bases, leaving 22 bases between the germline ends. The germline gives CDR1 MDHEN, CDR2 SYDVKM.

This clone occurred once. The chain couples TRBV7-3 to TRBJ2-2; the D gene is possibly TRBD2 (6 bases). The CDR3 covers 14 residues. Germline lookup yields CDR1 SGHTA and CDR2 FQGTGA. V shed 4 bases and J shed 4 bases, with 10 bases lying between them. The CDR3 reads CASSYGGSTGELFF. The CDR3 coding sequence is TGTGCCAGCAGCTATGGAGGGTCCACCGGGGAGCTGTTTTTT.

This clone was found once. A single base separates this from a much larger clone, so it may be a read error. This chain links TRBV7-2 with TRBJ1-2; 7 positions match TRBD1. Germline loops: CDR1 SGHTA, CDR2 FQGNSA. This CDR3 spans 13 amino acids. Germline trimming cut 4 bases from V and 3 bases from J; bases unmatched to any gene: 2. The CDR3 coding sequence is TGTGCCAGCAGCTACGGACAGGACTATGGCTACACCTTC. Its translation is CASSYGQDYGYTF.

This chain connects TRBV5-6 to TRBJ1-5; D might be TRBD1 (5 bases). The CDR3 length is 15 residues. Germline CDR1 SGHDT, CDR2 YYEEEE. V lost 2 bases to trimming and J lost 4 bases, with 13 bases between them. Written as DNA, the CDR3 is TGTGCCAGCAGCTTTGGCGGGGCATCAAATCAGCCCCAGCATTTT. Its translation: CASSFGGASNQPQHF.

The CDR3 nucleotides are TGTGCCGGAGCGACGGGGGGCGCCTTCGAAGGCTACACCTTC. Its translation is CAGATGGAFEGYTF. The genes are TRBV6-6 and TRBJ1-2; possible D gene TRBD1, 6 bases. Trimming pared 11 bases from V and 8 bases from J, leaving 24 bases between. Germline values: CDR1 MNHNY, CDR2 SVGAGI (reference sequence). The CDR3 spans 14 residues.

The rearrangement links TRBV4-1 to TRBJ1-3; D uncertain. Per the germline V gene, CDR1 is MGHRA and CDR2 is YSYEKL. The CDR3 totals 17 residues. V lost 1 base and J 3 bases, leaving 16 bases between the germline ends. The chain's CDR3 is CASSQVIPGRDGNTIYF. The CDR3 bases are TGCGCCAGCAGCCAAGTCATTCCGGGAAGGGATGGAAACACCATATATTTT.

This chain joins TRBV5-6 and TRBJ1-4, with D hard to call. The ends were cut back, 1 base at V and 5 bases at J, with 18 bases in the middle. The length of the CDR3 is 17 residues. CDR1 and CDR2 from the germline V gene are SGHDT and YYEEEE. CDR3 DNA: TGTGCCAGCAGCTTGATCACGACCGACCGAGGGAATGAAAAACTGTTTTTT. It specifies CASSLITTDRGNEKLFF. Full variable domain (outside the CDR3, taken from reference TRBV5-6 and TRBJ1-4): DAGVTQSPTHLIKTRGQQVTLRCSPKSGHDTVSWYQQALGQGPQFIFQYYEEEERQRGNFPDRFSGHQFPNYSSELNVNALLLGDSALYLCASSLITTDRGNEKLFFGSGTQLSVL.

V gene TRBV30 combines with J gene TRBJ1-1; D uncertain. Germline CDR1 is GTSNPN and CDR2 is SVGIG (reference sequence). The V gene lost 0 bases and the J gene lost 6 bases, with 11 bases spanning the gap. The CDR3 spans 13 residues. This chain's CDR3 is CAWSVLNEAEAFF. The CDR3 region has the DNA TGTGCCTGGAGTGTACTAAACGAGGCTGAAGCTTTCTTT. The full variable domain, its missing parts supplied by reference TRBV30 and TRBJ1-1, is SQTIHQWPATLVQPVGSPLSLECTVEGTSNPNLYWYRQAAGRGLQLLFYSVGIGQISSEVPQNLSASRPQDRQFILSSKKLLLSDSGFYLCAWSVLNEAEAFFGQGTRLTVV.

This chain connects TRBV5-8 to TRBJ1-2, with TRBD1 as a possible D gene (5 bases). The CDR3 loop spans 14 amino acids. Germline CDR1 and CDR2: SGHTS and YDEGEE. V lost 3 bases and J lost 8, with 17 bases in between. The CDR3 DNA reads as TGTGCCAGCAGCTCATCGTGGGGGGGGAAGGGCTACACCTTC. Protein: CASSSSWGGKGYTF.

V is TRBV7-3 and J is TRBJ1-1; no clear D gene. The V and J ends lost 1 base and 1 base respectively, with 10 bases between them. The germline CDR1 and CDR2 sequences are SGHTA and FQGTGA. The CDR3 runs to 15 residues. The CDR3 protein is CASSLNRGGNTEAFF. DNA of the CDR3: TGTGCCAGCAGCTTAAATCGGGGTGGGAACACTGAAGCTTTCTTT.

The chain combines TRBV10-3 with TRBJ2-6; D not certain. This CDR3 region has 12 residues. Trimming pared 11 bases from V and 0 bases from J, leaving 5 bases between. Germline CDR1 and CDR2: ENHRY and SYGVKD. The CDR3 region is CASSSGANVLTF. DNA of the CDR3: TGTGCCTCCAGCTCTGGGGCCAACGTCCTGACTTTC.

Only a few counts were recorded for this clone. The rearrangement joins TRBV7-2 to TRBJ1-2; 8 bases are a match to TRBD1. V lost 7 bases, J lost 5 bases, and 9 bases stayed unmatched. Germline V lookup: CDR1 SGHTA, CDR2 FQGNSA. This CDR3 spans 14 amino acids. The CDR3 sequence: CASTLSGGSYGYTF. The CDR3 DNA is TGTGCCAGCACGTTATCAGGGGGCTCTTATGGCTACACCTTC.

This clone was seen only a few times. The V call is TRBV5-4, the J call TRBJ1-2; 8 bases line up with TRBD1. The CDR3 totals 12 residues. Germline V gives CDR1 SGHNT, CDR2 YYREEE (reference sequence). The V gene end was trimmed by 4 bases and the J gene end by 8 bases; junction bases not matched to a gene: 4. This chain's CDR3 is CASSERDRGYTF. The CDR3, as DNA: TGTGCCAGCAGCGAGAGGGACAGGGGCTACACCTTC.

V usage is TRBV6-5 and J usage is TRBJ1-3; 7 bases are shared with TRBD1. Trimming cost V 0 bases and J 4 bases; bases outside gene matches: 3. Germline V lookup: CDR1 MNHEY, CDR2 SVGAGI. The CDR3 has 15 residues. DNA for the CDR3: TGTGCCAGCAGTTACTCAGGGGGCGAGGGAAACACCATATATTTT. It specifies CASSYSGGEGNTIYF.